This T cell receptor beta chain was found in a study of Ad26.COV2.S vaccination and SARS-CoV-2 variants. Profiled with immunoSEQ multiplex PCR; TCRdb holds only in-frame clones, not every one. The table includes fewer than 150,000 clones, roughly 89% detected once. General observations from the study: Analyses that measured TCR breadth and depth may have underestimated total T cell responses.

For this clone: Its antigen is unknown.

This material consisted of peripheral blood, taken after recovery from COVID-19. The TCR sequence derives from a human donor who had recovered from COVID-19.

The CDR3 region has the DNA TGTGCCAGCAGTTTAGTCCGACAGTACGGCTACACCTTC. Its translation: CASSLVRQYGYTF. The J gene is TRBJ1-2, the V gene TRBV27; a possible D gene is TRBD1 (5 bases). This CDR3 has 13 amino acids. With 2 bases removed from V and 8 bases from J, the gap between germline ends came to 12 bases. Germline-derived CDR1 and CDR2 are MNHEY and SMNVEV (reference sequence).